One sample yielded the 3 T cell receptor beta chains listed below, sequenced in a study of T cells in Graves' hyperthyroidism and ophthalmopathy (dated by TCRdb to between 2019 and 2020). Library creation used multiplex PCR. Data came from an Illumina HiSeq 2000. TCR beta CDR3 regions were amplified from RNA transcripts. The first round of RT-PCR for the TCR CDR3 was performed with the HTBI primer set and the Qiagen OneStep RT-PCR kit. TCRdb handled the public reads itself, with Q25 trimming in fastp and clone calling in MiXCR, and kept productive beta chains. Each entry is one CDR3 protein sequence, shown with its most common DNA and genes. Present in this sample are under 200,000 distinct CDR3 sequences, less than 10% of which were seen just once. The ten top clones hold roughly 23% of the sample. Sequencing was done on a sample of blood. Receptors originate from a woman aged 18-30 years with Graves' hyperthyroidism that later progressed to Graves' ophthalmopathy.

Many counts were recorded for this clonotype. The germline gene is not matched at one end of the junction; a read error may be the cause. CDR3 DNA sequence: TGTGCCAGCAGTGCACTAAACAGGAGGAACACTGAAGCTTCCTTT. It translates to CASSALNRRNTEASF. The V call is TRBV6-1, the J call TRBJ1-1; D perhaps matches TRBD1 (5 bases). CDR1 and CDR2 (germline): MNHNS, SASEGT. This CDR3 is 15 amino acids long.

Note on this clonotype: A much larger clonotype is one base distant, so this may be a read error. The gene calls are TRBV28 and TRBJ2-1; D unresolved. The germline V gene has CDR1 MDHEN and CDR2 SYDVKM. The CDR3 is 12 amino acids. As DNA, the CDR3 is TGTTCCAGCAGTGGCCCGGCGTGGCAGCAGTTCTTC. The encoded protein is CSSSGPAWQQFF.

This rearrangement joins TRBV6-4 to TRBJ1-5; D gene ambiguous. In germline, CDR1 is MRHNA, CDR2 SNTAGT. This CDR3 comprises 14 residues. The V and J ends lost 3 bases and 2 bases respectively, with 8 bases between them. CDR3 sequence (DNA): TGTGCCAGCAGTGAAATCGCAGGCAATCAGCCCCAGCATTTT. Amino acids: CASSEIAGNQPQHF.